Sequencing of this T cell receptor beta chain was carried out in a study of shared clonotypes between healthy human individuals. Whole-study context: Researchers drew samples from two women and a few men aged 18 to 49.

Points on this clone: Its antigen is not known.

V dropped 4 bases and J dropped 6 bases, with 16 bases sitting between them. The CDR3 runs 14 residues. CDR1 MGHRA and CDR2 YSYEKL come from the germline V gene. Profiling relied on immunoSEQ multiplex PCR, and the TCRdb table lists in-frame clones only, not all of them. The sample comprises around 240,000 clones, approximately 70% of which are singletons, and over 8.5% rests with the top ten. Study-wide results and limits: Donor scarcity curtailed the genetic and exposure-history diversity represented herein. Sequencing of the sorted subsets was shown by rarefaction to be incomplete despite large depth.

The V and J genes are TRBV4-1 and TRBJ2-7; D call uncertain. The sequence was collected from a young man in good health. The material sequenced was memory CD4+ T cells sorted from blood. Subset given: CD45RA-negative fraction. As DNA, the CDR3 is TGCGCCAGCAGCCCCTCCCGTGTTTTGGGCGAGCAGTACTTC. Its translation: CASSPSRVLGEQYF.